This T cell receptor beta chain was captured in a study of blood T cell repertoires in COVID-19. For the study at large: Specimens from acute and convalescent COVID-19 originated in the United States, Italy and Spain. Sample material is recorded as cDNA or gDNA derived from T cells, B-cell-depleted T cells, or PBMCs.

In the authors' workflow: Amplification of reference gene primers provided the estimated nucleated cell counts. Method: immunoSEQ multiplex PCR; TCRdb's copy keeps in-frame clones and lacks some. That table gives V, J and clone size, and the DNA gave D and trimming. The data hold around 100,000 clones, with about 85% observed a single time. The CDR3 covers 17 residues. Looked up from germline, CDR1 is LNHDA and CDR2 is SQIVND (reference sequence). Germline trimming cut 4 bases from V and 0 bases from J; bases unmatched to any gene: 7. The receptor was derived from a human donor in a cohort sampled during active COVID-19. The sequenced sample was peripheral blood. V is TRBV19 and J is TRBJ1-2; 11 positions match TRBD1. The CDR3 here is CASSTSLGQGANYGYTF. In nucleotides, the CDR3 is TGTGCCAGTAGTACCTCACTGGGACAGGGGGCTAACTATGGCTACACCTTC.